These 14 T cell receptor beta chains share one sample of origin, sequenced in a study of shared clonotypes between healthy human individuals. TCRdb's copy holds only in-frame clones and misses some; the assay was immunoSEQ multiplex PCR. The sample includes fewer than 550,000 clones, 60% to 80% of them seen just once. Sequencing used PBMCs. Receptors originate from a woman between 40 and 50 years old in good health. Some clones in this sample may be carry-over from other donors' samples.

The CDR3 coding sequence is TGCGCCAGCGCGGAGGTGGGGAGGGCCATCGGGCAGTACTTC. Translating it yields CASAEVGRAIGQYF. This chain uses TRBV10-2 with TRBJ2-7; 7 nucleotides line up with TRBD2. The germline CDR1 and CDR2 sequences are WSHSY and SAAADI. The CDR3 consists of 14 residues. J lost 9 bases, V lost 8 bases, and 16 bases had no gene match.

This sequence joins TRBV5-6 and TRBJ2-7; perhaps TRBD1 as D (5 bases). The germline CDR1 and CDR2 sequences are SGHDT and YYEEEE. CDR3 length: 14 residues. The germline V and J ends were trimmed by 0 bases and 3 bases, with 10 bases remaining between them. The CDR3 spells CASSLDVRDYEQYF. The CDR3 DNA reads as TGTGCCAGCAGCTTGGACGTCAGGGACTACGAGCAGTACTTC.

V usage is TRBV7-2 and J usage is TRBJ2-1, with D perhaps TRBD1 or TRBD2 (7 bases each). Germline CDR1 and CDR2: SGHTA and FQGNSA. V lost 3 bases and J lost 5, with 23 bases in between. The CDR3 covers 18 residues. The CDR3 loop reads CASSLKVRAGDRDNEQFF. The CDR3 DNA reads as TGTGCCAGCAGCTTGAAGGTACGGGCGGGAGACAGGGACAATGAGCAGTTCTTC.

The chain employs TRBV18 and TRBJ2-1, with 10 nucleotides matching TRBD2. The junction had 6 bases not matched to a gene; V was cut back by 6 bases and J by 1 base. The CDR3 is 16 residues long. The germline CDR1 and CDR2 sequences are KGHSH and LQKENI. The DNA for the CDR3 is TGTGCCAGCTCTCCCGAGCGGGAGGGGTCCTACAATGAGCAGTTCTTC. This codes for CASSPEREGSYNEQFF.

V is TRBV5-4 and J is TRBJ2-2; the match to TRBD2 covers 11 bases. This CDR3 is 16 amino acids long. With V trimmed by 4 bases and J by 2 bases, 4 bases remained unmatched. Germline V CDR1 and CDR2: SGHNT, YYREEE (reference sequence). The DNA for the CDR3 is TGTGCCAGCAGCCCGGGACTAGCGGTAAACACCGGGGAGCTGTTTTTT. This translates into CASSPGLAVNTGELFF.

The gene calls are TRBV30 and TRBJ2-3, with TRBD1 as a possible D gene (6 bases). V was clipped by 5 bases and J by 0 bases, with 15 bases between them. CDR1 and CDR2 (germline): GTSNPN, SVGIG (reference sequence). CDR3 length equals 15 residues. This chain's CDR3 is CAWGQTLTSTDTQYF. The DNA of the CDR3 is TGTGCCTGGGGACAGACCTTGACTAGCACAGATACGCAGTATTTT.

This clone was counted a few times. The rearrangement links TRBV7-2 to TRBJ1-2, with a tentative D call TRBD1 (5 bases). Trimming shortened V by 6 bases and J by 2 bases, and 16 bases separated the two germline ends. Germline values: CDR1 SGHTA, CDR2 FQGNSA. CDR3 length: 15 amino acids. CDR3 sequence: CASSPQGAQNYGYTF. The CDR3 DNA sequence: TGTGCCAGCAGTCCCCAGGGAGCCCAGAACTATGGCTACACCTTC. Complete variable domain (other parts from reference TRBV7-2 and TRBJ1-2): GAGVSQSPSNKVTEKGKDVELRCDPISGHTALYWYRQSLGQGLEFLIYFQGNSAPDKSGLPSDRFSAERTGGSVSTLTIQRTQQEDSAVYLCASSPQGAQNYGYTFGSGTRLTVV.

The genes are TRBV6-5 and TRBJ2-5, with TRBD2 as a possible D gene (6 bases). In germline, CDR1 is MNHEY, CDR2 SVGAGI. The CDR3 contains 14 residues. V was cut by 4 bases and J by 3 bases, with 12 bases left in between. The CDR3: CASSWYPGEETQYF. CDR3 in DNA: TGTGCCAGCAGTTGGTACCCGGGGGAAGAGACCCAGTACTTC.

This chain uses TRBV6-5 with TRBJ1-3, with D possibly matching TRBD1 (5 bases). Trimming took 6 bases from V and 0 from J, leaving 9 bases between them. The CDR3 has 14 residues. Per germline, CDR1 MNHEY and CDR2 SVGAGI. The CDR3 is CASSRQSSGNTIYF. The CDR3 DNA reads as TGTGCCAGCAGCCGACAGAGCTCTGGAAACACCATATATTTT.

The chain is built from TRBV7-9 and TRBJ2-7; 11 nucleotides agree with TRBD2. The CDR3 totals 18 residues. V was clipped by 1 base and J by 2 bases; unmatched bases: 10. Germline V CDR1 and CDR2: SEHNR, FQNEAQ (reference sequence). The CDR3 loop is CASSLVVTSGTYTYEQYF. The DNA for the CDR3 is TGTGCCAGCAGCTTAGTTGTGACTAGCGGGACATATACCTACGAGCAGTACTTC.

The chain carries TRBV28 and TRBJ2-3; D could derive from TRBD1 or TRBD2 (10 bases each). Deletions cut 3 bases from V and 4 bases from J, with 35 bases between. The V gene's germline CDR1 is MDHEN and CDR2 SYDVKM. The CDR3 loop spans 22 amino acids. The CDR3 sequence is CASSFPTGGWLAGVKGPDTQYF. In DNA form, the CDR3 reads TGTGCCAGCAGTTTCCCGACAGGGGGCTGGCTAGCGGGAGTAAAGGGACCAGATACGCAGTATTTT.

The chain has TRBV19 and TRBJ1-2, with a tentative D call TRBD1 (6 bases). CDR1 is LNHDA and CDR2 is SQIVND in the germline V gene (reference sequence). This CDR3 contains 15 residues. V lost 5 bases, J lost 4 bases, and 17 bases lay in between. CDR3 region: CASSPVGGHSYGYTF. In nucleotides, the CDR3 is TGTGCCAGTAGTCCGGTTGGGGGGCATAGCTATGGCTACACCTTC.

The chain is built from TRBV5-8 and TRBJ1-1; no reliable D call. The CDR3 is 11 residues long. Deletions cut 4 bases from V and 11 bases from J, with 12 bases between. Per germline, CDR1 SGHTS and CDR2 YDEGEE. CDR3: CASSPRGQAFF. The CDR3 DNA follows: TGTGCCAGCAGCCCTCGAGGGCAGGCTTTCTTT.

This CDR3 reads CASSARDRGGTGELFF. The CDR3 DNA sequence: TGCGCCAGCAGCGCCCGGGACAGGGGAGGCACCGGGGAGCTGTTTTTT. The chain is built from TRBV4-1 and TRBJ2-2; 10 nucleotides align to TRBD1. CDR1 is MGHRA and CDR2 is YSYEKL in the germline V gene. The V segment lost 5 bases and the J segment 4 bases; nucleotides outside the gene matches: 7. The CDR3 loop spans 16 amino acids.